Each of the 31 T cell receptor beta chains below was sequenced from the same sample in a study of T-cell reconstitution after alpha-beta-depleted transplantation in children. Unique molecular identifiers were incorporated when the TCRbeta library was constructed. MiXCR was run by TCRdb on the PCR reads, yielding one entry per CDR3 protein. This table holds about 270,000 distinct CDR3 sequences, nearly 10% found once. The material was PBMCs from the stem cell graft donor, obtained from the stem cell graft. The receptor set was obtained from a human donor who donated a stem cell graft to a child with SCID.

The genes are TRBV20-1 and TRBJ1-5, with D perhaps matching TRBD1 (6 bases). Germline V gene data show CDR1 as DFQATT and CDR2 as SNEGSKA (reference sequence). V was clipped by 3 bases and J by 2 bases, with 8 bases between them. CDR3 size: 13 residues. The CDR3 DNA reads as TGCAGTGCTAGGGCAGGGGGCAATCAGCCCCAGCATTTT. Protein: CSARAGGNQPQHF.

The genes are TRBV5-6 and TRBJ1-2; 10 bases agree with TRBD1. The CDR3 contains 17 residues. CDR1 SGHDT and CDR2 YYEEEE come from the germline V gene. Trimming took 2 bases from V and 0 from J; bases not matched to a gene: 7. The CDR3 loop reads CASSFEGQGRPNYGYTF. CDR3 DNA: TGTGCCAGCAGCTTTGAGGGACAGGGGAGACCTAACTATGGCTACACCTTC.

The rearrangement joins TRBV7-2 to TRBJ2-2; maybe TRBD1 (6 bases). The CDR3 loop spans 14 amino acids. Germline V gene lookup returns CDR1 SGHTA and CDR2 FQGNSA. The ends were cut back, 10 bases at V and 1 base at J, with 13 bases in the middle. CDR3 amino acids: CANPPGQNTGELFF. CDR3 DNA sequence: TGTGCCAACCCACCGGGACAGAACACCGGGGAGCTGTTTTTT.

The chain couples TRBV5-4 to TRBJ2-7, with TRBD1 matching 7 bases. Trimming cost V 1 base and J 4 bases; bases outside gene matches: 8. CDR3 length: 15 amino acids. CDR1 is SGHNT, CDR2 YYREEE, per germline (reference sequence). The CDR3 bases are TGTGCCAGCAGCTTGAGTGTGGGACAGTCTTACGAGCAGTACTTC. Residues: CASSLSVGQSYEQYF.

This clonotype has a handful of counts. Here the CDR3 DNA reads TGTGCCAGCAGCCAAGTGGACAGCACTAATGAAAAACTGTTTTTT. Protein sequence: CASSQVDSTNEKLFF. The rearrangement joins TRBV4-2 to TRBJ1-4; D might be TRBD1 (6 bases). The V gene's germline CDR1 is LGHNA and CDR2 YNFKEQ. Trimming left V 1 base short and J 2 bases short, with 8 bases between. The CDR3 sequence is 15 residues long.

This rearrangement joins TRBV7-3 to TRBJ2-7; TRBD1 agrees at 7 bases. V lost 4 bases, J lost 1 base, and 10 bases stayed unmatched. This CDR3 is 16 amino acids long. Germline V gene lookup returns CDR1 SGHTA and CDR2 FQGTGA. DNA of the CDR3: TGTGCCAGCAGCTCCCCATTCCCGGGACAGTCCTACGAGCAGTACTTC. This translates into CASSSPFPGQSYEQYF.

This chain links TRBV5-1 with TRBJ2-5; D ambiguous. The CDR3 has 14 residues. Germline lookup yields CDR1 SGHRS and CDR2 YFSETQ. V was cut by 1 base and J by 5 bases, with 12 bases left in between. The CDR3 DNA reads as TGCGCCAGCAGCTTGTCTCTCTCACGGGAGACCCAGTACTTC. Translated: CASSLSLSRETQYF.

The J gene is TRBJ1-1, the V gene TRBV7-9; D gene ambiguous. The CDR3 consists of 10 residues. The germline CDR1 and CDR2 sequences are SEHNR and FQNEAQ (reference sequence). V was trimmed by 2 bases and J by 6 bases, leaving 1 base between them. The chain's CDR3 is CASSLSEAFF. In DNA, the CDR3 is TGTGCCAGCAGCTTATCTGAAGCTTTCTTT.

CDR3 residues: CASSTGLAGDNEQFF. The DNA of the CDR3 is TGCGCCAGCAGCACGGGACTAGCGGGGGACAATGAGCAGTTCTTC. The chain recombines TRBV5-1 with TRBJ2-1, with 14 bases aligning to TRBD2. The CDR3 runs to 15 residues. Per germline, CDR1 SGHRS and CDR2 YFSETQ. V shed 4 bases and J 5 bases; nucleotides not matched to a gene: 2.

In this sample, this clonotype turned up a few times. The chain carries TRBV24-1 and TRBJ2-1; D is possibly TRBD2 (6 bases). There are 13 residues in the CDR3. Per germline, CDR1 KGHDR and CDR2 SFDVKD. V lost 3 bases to trimming and J lost 9 bases, with 11 bases between them. This CDR3 is CATSDGGKGEQFF. CDR3 DNA: TGTGCCACCAGTGATGGGGGGAAAGGTGAGCAGTTCTTC.

The V call is TRBV20-1, the J call TRBJ2-5; D gene ambiguous. V was cut by 6 bases and J by 5 bases, with 16 bases left in between. The V gene's germline CDR1 is DFQATT and CDR2 SNEGSKA (reference sequence). CDR3 length: 13 amino acids. CDR3 DNA sequence: TGCAGTGCCCCTGGGCCTGCGAGGGAGACCCAGTACTTC. Translation: CSAPGPARETQYF.

The chain couples TRBV5-1 to TRBJ1-2, with a possible D match to TRBD1 (6 bases). Germline V gene data show CDR1 as SGHRS and CDR2 as YFSETQ. Trimming pared 2 bases from V and 8 bases from J, leaving 10 bases between. The CDR3 is 12 residues long. The CDR3 DNA sequence: TGCGCCAGCAGCTTTCAGGGGACGGGCTACACCTTC. Amino acid sequence: CASSFQGTGYTF.

This clonotype was detected ten times or more. The chain combines TRBV20-1 with TRBJ2-2, with D perhaps TRBD1 (5 bases). The CDR3 consists of 14 residues. Trimming took 0 bases from V and 6 from J, leaving 11 bases between them. Germline CDR1 reads DFQATT; CDR2 reads SNEGSKA (reference sequence). CDR3 protein: CSARDRGHSGELFF. In nucleotides, the CDR3 is TGCAGTGCTAGAGATCGCGGACATTCCGGGGAGCTGTTTTTT.

The chain has TRBV27 and TRBJ2-1, with D possibly called TRBD1 or TRBD2 (6 bases each). The CDR3 has 14 amino acids. CDR1 is MNHEY, CDR2 SMNVEV, per germline (reference sequence). The V end lost 3 bases, the J end lost 7 bases, and 13 bases lay between the germline ends. The CDR3 is CASSFPGGGNEQFF. The CDR3 coding sequence is TGTGCCAGCAGTTTCCCCGGGGGCGGGAATGAGCAGTTCTTC.

This clonotype was seen many times. V usage is TRBV10-3 and J usage is TRBJ2-7; 7 bases line up with TRBD2. V was pared by 3 bases and J by 5 bases, with 10 bases of the junction left unmatched. The CDR3 is 15 residues long. CDR1 ENHRY and CDR2 SYGVKD come from the germline V gene. DNA for the CDR3: TGTGCCATCAGTGATTCTAGAGCGGGGCCGGACGAGCAGTACTTC. It encodes CAISDSRAGPDEQYF.

The rearrangement links TRBV20-1 to TRBJ2-7; the match to TRBD2 covers 7 bases. With V trimmed by 4 bases and J by 0 bases, 3 bases remained unmatched. Per germline, CDR1 DFQATT and CDR2 SNEGSKA (reference sequence). The CDR3 contains 13 residues. The chain's CDR3 is CSAIGGNSYEQYF. The DNA of the CDR3 is TGCAGTGCTATCGGGGGGAACTCCTACGAGCAGTACTTC.

This chain links TRBV2 with TRBJ2-3; 7 nucleotides align to TRBD2. CDR1 and CDR2 (germline): SNHLY, FYNNEI. The junction had 12 bases not matched to a gene; V was cut back by 6 bases and J by 3 bases. The CDR3 covers 16 residues. The CDR3: CASRVRGRGGTDTQYF. CDR3 DNA sequence: TGTGCCAGCAGGGTACGAGGGAGGGGTGGGACAGATACGCAGTATTTT.

The rearrangement joins TRBV6-1 to TRBJ2-3; no clear D gene. Trimming pared 5 bases from V and 4 bases from J, leaving 25 bases between. In germline, CDR1 is MNHNS, CDR2 SASEGT. The CDR3 contains 18 residues. The CDR3 region is CASSKRNNVLSSADTQYF. In DNA form, the CDR3 reads TGTGCCAGCAGTAAACGAAACAATGTCCTAAGCAGCGCAGATACGCAGTATTTT.

The V gene is TRBV4-1, the J gene TRBJ2-1; D unresolved. The CDR3 loop spans 12 amino acids. V was clipped by 1 base and J by 9 bases, with 7 bases between them. CDR1 and CDR2 from the germline V gene are MGHRA and YSYEKL. The CDR3 protein is CASSQVGGEQFF. CDR3 nucleotides: TGCGCCAGCAGCCAAGTAGGTGGTGAGCAGTTCTTC.

This clonotype was counted at least ten times. The chain links TRBV12-3 or TRBV12-4 to TRBJ2-7, with 9 bases fitting TRBD1. V was clipped by 5 bases and J by 7 bases; unmatched bases: 6. This CDR3 is 13 amino acids long. This CDR3 reads CASSHGTGREQYF. CDR3 coding DNA: TGTGCCAGCAGTCATGGGACAGGGAGGGAGCAGTACTTC.

The chain links TRBV6-5 to TRBJ1-2; TRBD1 matches 8 bases. J was trimmed by 4 bases and V by 2 bases; bases with no gene match: 9. The CDR3 spans 16 residues. Germline CDR1 is MNHEY and CDR2 is SVGAGI. CDR3 region: CASSYGGTGGIYGYTF. CDR3 DNA sequence: TGTGCCAGCAGTTACGGAGGGACAGGAGGAATCTATGGCTACACCTTC.

This clonotype was picked up many times. V gene TRBV10-3 combines with J gene TRBJ2-7, with D possibly being TRBD1 (5 bases). CDR1 and CDR2 (germline): ENHRY, SYGVKD. The CDR3 is made up of 14 amino acids. V was trimmed by 0 bases and J by 1 base, leaving 7 bases between them. CDR3 sequence: CAISESAGSYEQYF. Here the CDR3 DNA reads TGTGCCATCAGTGAGTCGGCAGGGTCCTACGAGCAGTACTTC.

Concerning this clonotype itself: At one boundary the junction diverges from the germline segment, which might be a read error. J is TRBJ2-7 and V is TRBV12-3 or TRBV12-4; D assignment may be TRBD1 or TRBD2 (5 bases each). This CDR3 region has 12 residues. CDR3 sequence reads: CASSSPGTGRDF. As DNA, the CDR3 is TGTGCCAGCAGTTCTCCCGGGACGGGTCGAGACTTC.

The chain is built from TRBV7-2 and TRBJ2-3; 10 bases are shared with TRBD1. This CDR3 region has 15 residues. Per germline, CDR1 SGHTA and CDR2 FQGNSA. Trimming cost V 4 bases and J 5 bases; bases outside gene matches: 6. The DNA for the CDR3 is TGTGCCAGCAGCTCTCGACAGGGGGCTTTAGATACGCAGTATTTT. Its protein is CASSSRQGALDTQYF.

This clonotype was detected ten times or more. The chain uses TRBV9 and TRBJ1-3, with TRBD1 matching over 7 bases. V gave up 0 bases and J gave up 0 bases; unmatched junction bases: 3. The CDR3 totals 16 residues. Per germline, CDR1 SGDLS and CDR2 YYNGEE. The CDR3 DNA reads as TGTGCCAGCAGCGTAGCAGGACAGGACTCTGGAAACACCATATATTTT. This codes for CASSVAGQDSGNTIYF. Complete variable domain (other parts from reference TRBV9 and TRBJ1-3): DSGVTQTPKHLITATGQRVTLRCSPRSGDLSVYWYQQSLDQGLQFLIQYYNGEERAKGNILERFSAQQFPDLHSELNLSSLELGDSALYFCASSVAGQDSGNTIYFGEGSWLTVV.

A remark on this clonotype: A much bigger clone sits one base away, suggesting this may be a read error. The V call is TRBV5-1, the J call TRBJ2-2; D is perhaps TRBD2 (6 bases). V was trimmed by 4 bases and J by 6 bases, leaving 13 bases between them. The CDR3 loop spans 14 amino acids. From germline, CDR1 is SGHRS and CDR2 YFSETQ. The DNA of the CDR3 is TGCGCCAGCAGCCTGGTTAGCGGCGCCGGGGAGCTGTTTTTT. It specifies CASSLVSGAGELFF.

The rearrangement uses TRBV19 and TRBJ2-5; D may be TRBD1 or TRBD2 (5 bases each). This CDR3 spans 14 amino acids. Germline V gene data show CDR1 as LNHDA and CDR2 as SQIVND (reference sequence). Between the trimmed V and J ends, which lost 3 bases and 3 bases, there was a span of 11 bases. CDR3 nucleotide sequence: TGTGCCAGTAGTATGGGTGGGGGAGAAGAGACCCAGTACTTC. Translating it yields CASSMGGGEETQYF.

This clonotype was seen many times. This chain links TRBV24-1 with TRBJ2-1; TRBD2 matches 9 bases. CDR3 size: 17 residues. The germline gives CDR1 KGHDR, CDR2 SFDVKD. J gave up 10 bases and V 2 bases, and 14 bases lay outside the gene matches. CDR3 loop: CATSDSGNSGGPLEQFF. The CDR3 region has the DNA TGTGCCACCAGTGATTCGGGTAATAGCGGGGGCCCTTTGGAGCAGTTCTTC.

This chain uses TRBV9 with TRBJ2-2, with D perhaps assigned TRBD1 or TRBD2 (6 bases each). The V gene lost 3 bases and the J gene lost 4 bases, with 13 bases spanning the gap. The CDR3 covers 15 residues. Per the germline V gene, CDR1 is SGDLS and CDR2 is YYNGEE. As DNA, the CDR3 is TGTGCCAGCAGCGCCCGGGGGCAGTTCACCGGGGAGCTGTTTTTT. Residues: CASSARGQFTGELFF. The complete variable domain, with remaining parts taken from reference TRBV9 and TRBJ2-2, reads DSGVTQTPKHLITATGQRVTLRCSPRSGDLSVYWYQQSLDQGLQFLIQYYNGEERAKGNILERFSAQQFPDLHSELNLSSLELGDSALYFCASSARGQFTGELFFGEGSRLTVL.

There are a few counts of this clonotype. The V call is TRBV12-3 or TRBV12-4, the J call TRBJ2-3; TRBD1 aligns across 8 bases. J lost 2 bases, V lost 6 bases, and 4 bases had no gene match. The CDR3 is 14 residues long. The CDR3 region is CASRGQAITDTQYF. The CDR3 region has the DNA TGTGCCAGCAGGGGACAGGCGATCACAGATACGCAGTATTTT.

The table lists this clonotype with a few counts. V gene TRBV5-6 combines with J gene TRBJ2-1; no clear D. V was pared by 4 bases and J by 8 bases, with 7 bases between. Per the germline V gene, CDR1 is SGHDT and CDR2 is YYEEEE. The CDR3 covers 11 residues. The CDR3 loop is CASSALDEQFF. The CDR3 bases are TGTGCCAGCAGCGCCTTAGATGAGCAGTTCTTC.